Shown below are 8 T cell receptor beta chains from a single sample sequenced in a study of shared clonotypes between healthy human individuals. Sequencing used immunoSEQ multiplex PCR; TCRdb keeps in-frame clones, though not all of them. The repertoire has about 1 million clones, about 80% of them found once; the top ten carry approximately 1.5%. Sequenced sample: memory CD4+ T cells sorted from blood. This sample's subset: CD45RA-negative fraction. The receptors derive from a man aged 18 to 29 in good health.

The CDR3 here is CASSYGAGGRNEQFF. Written as DNA, the CDR3 is TGTGCCAGCAGTTACGGCGCGGGAGGGAGGAATGAGCAGTTCTTC. The V gene is TRBV6-6, the J gene TRBJ2-1; TRBD2 aligns across 9 bases. Germline CDR1 reads MNHNY; CDR2 reads SVGAGI (reference sequence). There are 15 residues in the CDR3. The junction had 6 bases not matched to a gene; V was cut back by 2 bases and J by 7 bases.

This sequence joins TRBV6-5 and TRBJ2-3, with D possibly being TRBD2 (5 bases). The CDR3 length is 13 residues. Germline assignment: CDR1 MNHEY and CDR2 SVGAGI. V was pared by 7 bases and J by 4 bases, with 12 bases between. CDR3 residues: CASTTPGADTQYF. The CDR3 nucleotides are TGTGCCAGCACCACTCCCGGGGCAGATACGCAGTATTTT.

This clone was seen only once. The J gene is TRBJ2-3, the V gene TRBV5-4; D might be TRBD2 (5 bases). The CDR3 is 14 amino acids. V gave up 6 bases and J gave up 5 bases, with 16 bases separating them. The germline gives CDR1 SGHNT, CDR2 YYREEE (reference sequence). CDR3 amino acids: CASTPKAGGDTQYF. CDR3 sequence (DNA): TGTGCCAGCACCCCGAAAGCCGGAGGAGATACGCAGTATTTT.

This chain links TRBV10-3 with TRBJ2-3, with D perhaps TRBD1 (5 bases). The germline V and J ends were trimmed by 6 bases and 0 bases, with 13 bases remaining between them. CDR1 and CDR2 (germline): ENHRY, SYGVKD. This CDR3 comprises 15 residues. CDR3 residues: CAIRPSRQSTDTQYF. CDR3 nucleotides: TGTGCCATCAGGCCCTCCCGACAGAGCACAGATACGCAGTATTTT.

This chain links TRBV2 with TRBJ2-3; 8 bases are a match to TRBD1. Looked up from germline, CDR1 is SNHLY and CDR2 is FYNNEI. This CDR3 is 14 amino acids long. J lost 1 base, V lost 5 bases, and 2 bases had no gene match. Here the CDR3 reads CASSPGQGTDTQYF. DNA of the CDR3: TGTGCCAGCAGTCCGGGACAGGGCACAGATACGCAGTATTTT.

The V and J genes are TRBV5-8 and TRBJ1-6; no reliable D call. CDR3 length: 15 amino acids. CDR1 SGHTS and CDR2 YDEGEE come from the germline V gene. The ends were cut back, 1 base at V and 7 bases at J, with 12 bases in the middle. The DNA of the CDR3 is TGTGCCAGCAGCTTGAAGGGCCCGGGGAATTCACCCCTCCACTTT. Amino acids: CASSLKGPGNSPLHF.

This chain uses TRBV19 with TRBJ2-3, with 9 bases matching TRBD2. Germline CDR1 reads LNHDA; CDR2 reads SQIVND (reference sequence). V lost 9 bases to trimming and J lost 3 bases; unmatched junction nucleotides: 4. This CDR3 region has 13 residues. The CDR3 here is CASVREGTDTQYF. The CDR3 bases are TGTGCCAGCGTGCGGGAGGGAACAGATACGCAGTATTTT. The full variable domain, in which reference TRBV19 and TRBJ2-3 provide the parts outside the CDR3, is DGGITQSPKYLFRKEGQNVTLSCEQNLNHDAMYWYRQDPGQGLRLIYYSQIVNDFQKGDIAEGYSVSREKKESFPLTVTSAQKNPTAFYLCASVREGTDTQYFGPGTRLTVL.

V usage is TRBV29-1 and J usage is TRBJ2-7; D is ambiguous. This CDR3 region has 13 residues. The germline V gene has CDR1 SQVTM and CDR2 ANQGSEA. The V gene lost 0 bases and the J gene lost 0 bases, with 6 bases spanning the gap. CDR3 coding DNA: TGCAGCGTTGAAGAGGGGAACTCCTACGAGCAGTACTTC. Its translation is CSVEEGNSYEQYF.